Here is one TCR beta chain with its context. This record belongs to a study of OX40 agonist ivuxolimab in advanced cancers. Clones were read by immunoSEQ multiplex PCR, and TCRdb kept only the in-frame ones, dropping some. Of 70,000 or so clones in the sample, around 84% were seen once. The CDR3 runs 15 residues. Germline-derived CDR1 and CDR2 are SGHTA and FQGNSA. Trimming left V 1 base short and J 4 bases short, with 11 bases between. The sequence derives from an adult with an advanced solid tumor such as melanoma, head and neck, liver or kidney cancer. The chain carries TRBV7-2 and TRBJ1-3, with a possible D match to TRBD1 (6 bases). The sample in question was CD4+ or CD8+ T cells sorted from blood, obtained in a trial of the OX40 agonist ivuxolimab. The CDR3 nucleotides read TGTGCCAGCAGCTTAGAGTGGACAGTCGGAAACACCATATATTTT. Amino acids: CASSLEWTVGNTIYF.